Listed below are T cell receptor beta chains from one sample, sequenced in a study of T cell responses to AZD1222 COVID-19 vaccine. Produced via immunoSEQ multiplex PCR; TCRdb's table is partial and in-frame only. The sample lists about 170,000 clones; around 89% were seen once. This specimen was peripheral blood, taken on day 0 of AZD1222 vaccination. Receptor source: an adult in good health. Both conserved end residues are part of each CDR3. Fields, in order: D gene, clone size, J gene, V gene, CDR3 DNA, CDR3 protein. D genes are given only for firm matches. The size of a clone is reported for some rows only, either as once, few or many, or as a class for expanded clones.

d_call: .
clone_size: .
j_call: TRBJ2-5
v_call: TRBV4-2
cdr3_nt: TGTGCCAGCAGCCAAGAAGGCGGAGCAAGCGGGACAACCCAGTACTTC
cdr3_aa: CASSQEGGASGTTQYF

d_call: TRBD2
clone_size: .
j_call: TRBJ2-5
v_call: TRBV19
cdr3_nt: TGTGCCAGTAGGCCGGTAGCGGGGCCGGGGACCCAGTACTTC
cdr3_aa: CASRPVAGPGTQYF

d_call: .
clone_size: .
j_call: TRBJ1-4
v_call: TRBV21-1
cdr3_nt: TGTGCCACCGGGAACCGTGTTCGGGGTGACAAACTGTTTTTT
cdr3_aa: CATGNRVRGDKLFF

d_call: .
clone_size: .
j_call: TRBJ2-2
v_call: TRBV7-9
cdr3_nt: TGTGCCAGCAGCTTAGTTAAAGGACTGTCCGGGGAGCTGTTTTTT
cdr3_aa: CASSLVKGLSGELFF

d_call: TRBD1
clone_size: .
j_call: TRBJ1-1
v_call: TRBV19
cdr3_nt: TGTGCCAGTAGTATGACAGGGGCTATGAACACTGAAGCTTTCTTT
cdr3_aa: CASSMTGAMNTEAFF

d_call: .
clone_size: .
j_call: TRBJ1-6
v_call: TRBV5-5
cdr3_nt: TGTGCCAGCAGCTTGAGGGGTTTTGGGGATTCACCCCTCCACTTT
cdr3_aa: CASSLRGFGDSPLHF

d_call: .
clone_size: .
j_call: TRBJ2-2
v_call: TRBV7-3
cdr3_nt: TGTGCCAGCAGCTCGGGCGGGGCGAACACCGGGGAGCTGTTTTTT
cdr3_aa: CASSSGGANTGELFF

d_call: TRBD1
clone_size: few
j_call: TRBJ1-4
v_call: TRBV25-1
cdr3_nt: TGTGCCAGCAGTGCCCCGGGACAGGCGGGGGAAAAACTGTTTTTT
cdr3_aa: CASSAPGQAGEKLFF

d_call: TRBD1
clone_size: .
j_call: TRBJ1-3
v_call: TRBV28
cdr3_nt: TGTGCCAGCAGTTTAACGCGTTGGGAGGGGGCGGCTGGAAACACCATATATTTT
cdr3_aa: CASSLTRWEGAAGNTIYF

d_call: .
clone_size: .
j_call: TRBJ2-6
v_call: TRBV9
cdr3_nt: TGTGCCAGCAGCGTCGAGGGGACTGGGGCCAACGTCCTGACTTTC
cdr3_aa: CASSVEGTGANVLTF

d_call: .
clone_size: .
j_call: TRBJ2-7
v_call: TRBV27
cdr3_nt: TGTGCCAGCAGTTTAACAGAAGGCTACGAGCAGTACTTC
cdr3_aa: CASSLTEGYEQYF

d_call: TRBD1
clone_size: .
j_call: TRBJ2-7
v_call: TRBV28
cdr3_nt: TGTGCCAGCAGCTCGCCGGGACAGCCCACCTACGAGCAGTACTTC
cdr3_aa: CASSSPGQPTYEQYF

d_call: .
clone_size: .
j_call: TRBJ1-1
v_call: TRBV20-1
cdr3_nt: TGCAGTGCTAGTGGCGGGACGGTTAACACTGAAGCTTTCTTT
cdr3_aa: CSASGGTVNTEAFF

d_call: TRBD1
clone_size: .
j_call: TRBJ1-4
v_call: TRBV28
cdr3_nt: TGTGCCAGCAGTGCTCCGGGACAGGGAGGCGAAAAACTGTTTTTT
cdr3_aa: CASSAPGQGGEKLFF

d_call: .
clone_size: few
j_call: TRBJ1-1
v_call: TRBV12-3/TRBV12-4
cdr3_nt: TGTGCCAGCAGTTTAGGCGAAGGACAGAGGGCTTTCTTT
cdr3_aa: CASSLGEGQRAFF

d_call: TRBD1
clone_size: .
j_call: TRBJ2-4
v_call: TRBV30
cdr3_nt: TGTGCCTGTACGACAGGGGAGCAAAACATTCAGTACTTC
cdr3_aa: CACTTGEQNIQYF

d_call: .
clone_size: .
j_call: TRBJ2-5
v_call: TRBV19
cdr3_nt: TGTGCCAGTAACGTAGGGGGGCTAGGACAAGAGACCCAGTACTTC
cdr3_aa: CASNVGGLGQETQYF

d_call: .
clone_size: .
j_call: TRBJ2-7
v_call: TRBV7-2
cdr3_nt: TGTGCCAGCAGCTTAGGCCCACCCGAGCAGTACTTC
cdr3_aa: CASSLGPPEQYF

d_call: .
clone_size: .
j_call: TRBJ2-3
v_call: TRBV5-1
cdr3_nt: TGCGCCAGCAGCGGCCCTGCTTCAGGGGATACGCAGTATTTT
cdr3_aa: CASSGPASGDTQYF

d_call: .
clone_size: once
j_call: TRBJ1-1
v_call: TRBV10-3
cdr3_nt: TGTGCCATCAGTGATAATGTCAAGGGTGAGGCTGAAGCTTTCTTT
cdr3_aa: CAISDNVKGEAEAFF

d_call: TRBD1
clone_size: .
j_call: TRBJ2-7
v_call: TRBV5-5
cdr3_nt: TGTGCCAGCAGCCTCGACAGGGCCCACGAGCAGTACTTC
cdr3_aa: CASSLDRAHEQYF

d_call: .
clone_size: .
j_call: TRBJ1-2
v_call: TRBV19
cdr3_nt: TGTGCCAGTAGTATACTAGCAGGGACCTATGGCTACACCTTC
cdr3_aa: CASSILAGTYGYTF

d_call: .
clone_size: .
j_call: TRBJ1-3
v_call: TRBV6-2/TRBV6-3
cdr3_nt: TGTGCCAGCAGTTACCCCGGGACGGCTGGAAACACCATATATTTT
cdr3_aa: CASSYPGTAGNTIYF

d_call: TRBD1
clone_size: .
j_call: TRBJ2-7
v_call: TRBV10-3
cdr3_nt: TGTGCCATCTTGGAACCGAGACAGGGTACCTCCGACGAGCAGTACTTC
cdr3_aa: CAILEPRQGTSDEQYF

d_call: TRBD1
clone_size: .
j_call: TRBJ2-6
v_call: TRBV5-1
cdr3_nt: TGCGCCAGCAGCTTGGCGGGACAGGGCCTCTCTGGGGCCAACGTCCTGACTTTC
cdr3_aa: CASSLAGQGLSGANVLTF

d_call: TRBD1
clone_size: .
j_call: TRBJ1-2
v_call: TRBV6-1
cdr3_nt: TGTGCCAGCAGTGGTACAGGGGGCGTAAGGCTGGATGGCTACACCTTC
cdr3_aa: CASSGTGGVRLDGYTF

d_call: .
clone_size: .
j_call: TRBJ1-2
v_call: TRBV20-1
cdr3_nt: TGCAGTGCTAGAGATCTCTATGGCTACACCTTC
cdr3_aa: CSARDLYGYTF

d_call: TRBD1
clone_size: few
j_call: TRBJ1-4
v_call: TRBV15
cdr3_nt: TGTGCCACCAGCACTCCGGGACAGGGGGAGAGAAGGGAAAAACTGTTTTTT
cdr3_aa: CATSTPGQGERREKLFF

d_call: TRBD1
clone_size: .
j_call: TRBJ1-1
v_call: TRBV6-5
cdr3_nt: TGTGCCAGCAGTTACAGGACAGGGACCACTGAAGCTTTCTTT
cdr3_aa: CASSYRTGTTEAFF

d_call: .
clone_size: .
j_call: TRBJ1-1
v_call: TRBV5-6
cdr3_nt: TGTGCCAGCAGCTTGGGAGAGGGGGAATACACTGAAGCTTTCTTT
cdr3_aa: CASSLGEGEYTEAFF

d_call: .
clone_size: .
j_call: TRBJ1-2
v_call: TRBV7-9
cdr3_nt: TGTGCCAGCAGCTTACCCCAAGTTCGAACTGAGTCTTATGGCTACACCTTC
cdr3_aa: CASSLPQVRTESYGYTF

d_call: .
clone_size: .
j_call: TRBJ1-2
v_call: TRBV4-2
cdr3_nt: TGTGCCAGCAGCCAAGACAAGAGTTCCCACTATGGCTACACCTTC
cdr3_aa: CASSQDKSSHYGYTF

d_call: TRBD1
clone_size: .
j_call: TRBJ1-3
v_call: TRBV5-6
cdr3_nt: TGTGCCAGCAGCTTTTGGGACAGGGGAAACACCATATATTTT
cdr3_aa: CASSFWDRGNTIYF

d_call: .
clone_size: .
j_call: TRBJ2-3
v_call: TRBV7-3
cdr3_nt: TGTGCCAGCAGCTTAGACAGGATGAATCCCACAGATACGCAGTATTTT
cdr3_aa: CASSLDRMNPTDTQYF

d_call: .
clone_size: .
j_call: TRBJ2-3
v_call: TRBV6-5
cdr3_nt: TGTGCCAGCAGTTCCGGGGGCATGCCGCAGTATTTT
cdr3_aa: CASSSGGMPQYF

d_call: .
clone_size: .
j_call: TRBJ1-1
v_call: TRBV5-8
cdr3_nt: TGTGCCAGCAGCTTGCCCAACAGGAACACTGAAGCTTTCTTT
cdr3_aa: CASSLPNRNTEAFF

d_call: .
clone_size: once
j_call: TRBJ1-5
v_call: TRBV9
cdr3_nt: TGTGCCAGCAGCGTAGTTGGGGACCAGGATTTT
cdr3_aa: CASSVVGDQDF

d_call: .
clone_size: .
j_call: TRBJ1-3
v_call: TRBV3-1/TRBV3-2
cdr3_nt: TGTGCCAGCAGCCAAGACGGAGCTGGAAACACCATATATTTT
cdr3_aa: CASSQDGAGNTIYF

d_call: .
clone_size: .
j_call: TRBJ2-7
v_call: TRBV20-1
cdr3_nt: TGCAGTGCTAGTGTCAGGTCCTACGAGCAGTACTTC
cdr3_aa: CSASVRSYEQYF

d_call: .
clone_size: .
j_call: TRBJ1-1
v_call: TRBV2
cdr3_nt: TGTGCCAGCAGTGTTGGGCAGAGCGCCACTGAAGCTTTCTTT
cdr3_aa: CASSVGQSATEAFF

d_call: TRBD1
clone_size: once
j_call: TRBJ2-2
v_call: TRBV10-3
cdr3_nt: TGTGCCATCAGTGAGTTGAGGACAGGGGCCGGGGAGCTGTTTTTT
cdr3_aa: CAISELRTGAGELFF